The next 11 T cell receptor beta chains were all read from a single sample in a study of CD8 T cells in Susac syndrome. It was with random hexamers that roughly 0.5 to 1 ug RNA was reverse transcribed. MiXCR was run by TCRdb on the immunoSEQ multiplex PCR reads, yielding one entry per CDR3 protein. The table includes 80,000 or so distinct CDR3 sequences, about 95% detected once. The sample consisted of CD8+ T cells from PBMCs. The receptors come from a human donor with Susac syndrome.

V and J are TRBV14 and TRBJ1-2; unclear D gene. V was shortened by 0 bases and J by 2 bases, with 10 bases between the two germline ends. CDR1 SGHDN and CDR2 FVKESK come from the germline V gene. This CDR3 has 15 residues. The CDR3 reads CASSQDAYTNYGYTF. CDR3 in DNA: TGTGCCAGCAGCCAAGACGCCTACACCAACTATGGCTACACCTTC.

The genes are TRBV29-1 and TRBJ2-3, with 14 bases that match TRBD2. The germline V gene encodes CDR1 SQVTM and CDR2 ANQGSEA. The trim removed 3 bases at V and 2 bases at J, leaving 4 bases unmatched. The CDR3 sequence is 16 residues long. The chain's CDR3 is CSVEGLAGVTTDTQYF. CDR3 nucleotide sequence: TGCAGCGTTGAGGGACTAGCGGGGGTCACCACAGATACGCAGTATTTT.

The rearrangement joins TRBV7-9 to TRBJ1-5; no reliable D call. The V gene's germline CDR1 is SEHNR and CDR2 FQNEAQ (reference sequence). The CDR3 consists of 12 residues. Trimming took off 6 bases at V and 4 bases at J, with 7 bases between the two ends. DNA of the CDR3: TGTGCCAGCAGTTTGGAGAATCAGCCCCAGCATTTT. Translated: CASSLENQPQHF.

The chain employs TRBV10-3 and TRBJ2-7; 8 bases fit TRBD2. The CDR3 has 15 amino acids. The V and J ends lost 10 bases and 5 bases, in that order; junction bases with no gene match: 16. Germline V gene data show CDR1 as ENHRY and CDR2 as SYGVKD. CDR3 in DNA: TGTGCCACCGTACTCGGGAGCGGGAGTACCGACGAGCAGTACTTC. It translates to CATVLGSGSTDEQYF.

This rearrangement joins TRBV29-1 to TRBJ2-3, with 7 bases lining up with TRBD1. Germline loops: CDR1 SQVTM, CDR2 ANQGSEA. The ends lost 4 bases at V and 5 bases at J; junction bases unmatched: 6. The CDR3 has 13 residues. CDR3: CSVGGGQEDTQYF. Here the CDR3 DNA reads TGCAGCGTTGGAGGGGGCCAAGAAGATACGCAGTATTTT.

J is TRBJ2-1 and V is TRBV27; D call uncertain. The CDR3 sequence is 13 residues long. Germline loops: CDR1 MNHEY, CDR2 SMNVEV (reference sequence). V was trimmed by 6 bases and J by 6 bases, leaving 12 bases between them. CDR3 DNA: TGTGCCAGCAGGATAGGCCCACGCAATGAGCAGTTCTTC. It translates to CASRIGPRNEQFF.

The CDR3 reads CSARGTGANVLTF. The CDR3 DNA sequence: TGCAGTGCTAGGGGTACTGGGGCCAACGTCCTGACTTTC. The rearrangement uses TRBV20-1 and TRBJ2-6; D is ambiguous. Trimming left V 3 bases short and J 2 bases short, with 5 bases between. Germline CDR1 is DFQATT and CDR2 is SNEGSKA (reference sequence). The CDR3 is 13 residues long.

The DNA of the CDR3 is TGTGCCAGCCACCCAGGGGCCACAGCTAACTATGGCTACACCTTC. Translating it yields CASHPGATANYGYTF. The V gene is TRBV7-8, the J gene TRBJ1-2, with D perhaps TRBD1 (6 bases). V was clipped by 8 bases and J by 0 bases, with 16 bases between them. The CDR3 contains 15 residues. Per germline, CDR1 SGHVS and CDR2 FQNEAQ.

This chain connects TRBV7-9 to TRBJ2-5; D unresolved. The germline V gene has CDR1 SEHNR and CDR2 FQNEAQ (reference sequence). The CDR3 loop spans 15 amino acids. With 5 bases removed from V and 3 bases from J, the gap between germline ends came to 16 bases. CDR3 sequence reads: CASSASGGQKETQYF. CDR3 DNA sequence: TGTGCCAGCAGCGCCTCAGGTGGGCAGAAAGAGACCCAGTACTTC.

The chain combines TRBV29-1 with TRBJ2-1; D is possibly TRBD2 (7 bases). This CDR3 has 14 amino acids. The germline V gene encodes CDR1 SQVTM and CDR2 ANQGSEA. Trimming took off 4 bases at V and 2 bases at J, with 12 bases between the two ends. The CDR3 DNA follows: TGCAGCGTTGGTAGGGGGGGCCCCTACAATGAGCAGTTCTTC. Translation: CSVGRGGPYNEQFF.

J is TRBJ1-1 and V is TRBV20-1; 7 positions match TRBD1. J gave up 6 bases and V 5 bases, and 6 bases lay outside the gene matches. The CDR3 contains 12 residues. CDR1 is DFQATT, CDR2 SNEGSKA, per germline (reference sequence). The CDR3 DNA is TGCAGTGCTGTTGGGACAGCGCCTGAAGCTTTCTTT. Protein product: CSAVGTAPEAFF.